This T cell receptor (beta chain) was found in a study of CD4+ T cells in melanoma. Overall study results and limits: A reported correlation linked neoantigen-specific CD4+ T cells to CD8+, macrophage and B cell function.

The CDR3 sequence is 18 residues long. Germline assignment: CDR1 SGHTA and CDR2 FQGNSA. V trimming: 1 base; J trimming: 0 bases; junction bases outside the gene matches: 7. Clones were read by immunoSEQ multiplex PCR, and TCRdb kept only the in-frame ones, dropping some. This sample has 50,000 to 60,000 clones, with approximately 70% found just once. As for this clone: The antigen remains undetermined.

Sequenced sample: tumor tissue. The sequence was obtained from a human donor with melanoma. V gene TRBV7-2 combines with J gene TRBJ1-4, with 8 bases lining up with TRBD1. CDR3 coding DNA: TGTGCCAGCAGCTTAGTGGGGACAGGAGCTGCAACTAATGAAAAACTGTTTTTT. Amino acid sequence: CASSLVGTGAATNEKLFF.